The following is a TCR beta chain sequence with its context. The sample comes from a study of blood T cell repertoires in COVID-19. About the research overall: Acute and convalescent COVID-19 specimens originated in the United States, Italy and Spain. T cells, B-cell-depleted T cells, or PBMCs provided the cDNA or gDNA that served as material.

In the authors' workflow: By means of reference gene primer amplification, nucleated cell counts were estimated. Clones were sequenced by immunoSEQ multiplex PCR, and TCRdb holds only the in-frame ones, with some missing. V and J calls and clone size are as listed in that table; D and trimming were resolved from the DNA. This sample has around 25,000 clones; about 90% occur once, and the top ten carry 7.6%. Sequencing used peripheral blood. The TCR comes from a human donor in a cohort sampled during active COVID-19.

The CDR3 DNA follows: TGTGCCAGCAGCACCCGGGGGAGCTATGGCTACACCTTC. As protein: CASSTRGSYGYTF. The chain combines TRBV12-3 or TRBV12-4 with TRBJ1-2; tentative D call: TRBD1 (5 bases). The length of the CDR3 is 13 residues. V dropped 6 bases and J dropped 4 bases, with 12 bases sitting between them.